A selection of T cell receptor beta chains follows, all from one sample in a study of CD8+CD57+ T cells in acquired aplastic anemia. One entry per CDR3 protein, called by TCRdb with MiXCR from the reads. The sample carries around 120,000 distinct CDR3 sequences, roughly 40% recorded once. Material for sequencing was sorted CD4+, CD8+, or CD8+CD57+ T cells (not recorded which) from PBMCs. The receptors shown here come from a human donor with aplastic anemia. CDR3s include the opening cysteine and the closing phenylalanine or tryptophan. D genes are given only for firm matches. Only part of the rows carry a size: once, few, many, or a class if the clone is expanded.

cdr3_nt cdr3_aa v_call d_call j_call clone_size
TGCAGTGCCGGCTGGGGGGCTGGGGCCAACGTCCTGACTTTC CSAGWGAGANVLTF TRBV20-1 . TRBJ2-6 many
TGTGCCAGCAGCTTAGATGGACAGCCTTATGGCTACACCTTC CASSLDGQPYGYTF TRBV7-3 . TRBJ1-2 many
TGCGCCAGCAGCTTGGGAGCTAATGAAAAACTGTTTTTT CASSLGANEKLFF TRBV5-1 . TRBJ1-4 many
TGCGCCAGCAGCAAAGGGACTAGCGGCACAGATACGCAGTATTTT CASSKGTSGTDTQYF TRBV5-1 TRBD2 TRBJ2-3 many
TGTGCCAGCAGTGAAGGTTCCTACAATGAGCAGTTCTTC CASSEGSYNEQFF TRBV2 . TRBJ2-1 .
TGTGCCAGCAGCCCACCTACAGATACGCAGTATTTT CASSPPTDTQYF TRBV7-6 . TRBJ2-3 many
TGTGCCAGCAGCCAAGATAGCCCCGGCCTCACCTACGAGCAGTACTTC CASSQDSPGLTYEQYF TRBV3-1 . TRBJ2-7 many
TGTGCCAGCAGCAAGGGGGGGACCCAGTACTTC CASSKGGTQYF TRBV6-5 . TRBJ2-5 .
TGTGCCAGTATAGGACGGCCGCACACTGAAGCTTTCTTT CASIGRPHTEAFF TRBV19 . TRBJ1-1 .
TGTGCCAGCAGTTCCGGGGGGACCCAGTACTTC CASSSGGTQYF TRBV2 . TRBJ2-5 many
TGTGCCATCAGCGCGGACAGGGCCATTACTTATGGCTACACCTTC CAISADRAITYGYTF TRBV10-3 TRBD1 TRBJ1-2 .
TGTGCCAGCAGTGCACAGGGTTCTGGAAACACCATATATTTT CASSAQGSGNTIYF TRBV2 . TRBJ1-3 .
TGTGCCAGCTCCCCGACTGGGGCCAACGTCCTGACTTTC CASSPTGANVLTF TRBV18 . TRBJ2-6 few